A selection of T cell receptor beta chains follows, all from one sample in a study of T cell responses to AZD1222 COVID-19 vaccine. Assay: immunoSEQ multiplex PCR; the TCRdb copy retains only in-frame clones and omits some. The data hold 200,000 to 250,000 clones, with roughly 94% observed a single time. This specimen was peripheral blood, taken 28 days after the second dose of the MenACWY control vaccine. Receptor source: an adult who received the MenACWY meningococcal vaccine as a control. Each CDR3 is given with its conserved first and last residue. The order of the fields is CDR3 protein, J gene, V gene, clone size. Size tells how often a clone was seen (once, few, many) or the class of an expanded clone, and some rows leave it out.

CDR3: CASSLGGQGNEKLFF
J: TRBJ1-4
V: TRBV5-1
size: -

CDR3: CASSDSSGTSNEQFF
J: TRBJ2-1
V: TRBV6-4
size: few

CDR3: CASSQDVTSYEQYF
J: TRBJ2-7
V: TRBV4-3
size: few

CDR3: CASSEASRGGYYGYTF
J: TRBJ1-2
V: TRBV6-1
size: -

CDR3: CASSFSAEPPGNF
J: TRBJ1-3
V: TRBV7-9
size: -

CDR3: CASQSSGSTDEQFF
J: TRBJ2-1
V: TRBV19
size: -

CDR3: CAGGGARYNSPLHF
J: TRBJ1-6
V: TRBV28
size: once

CDR3: CASSRESAAGTSNTGELFF
J: TRBJ2-2
V: TRBV3-1/TRBV3-2
size: -

CDR3: CATSSRVGEKLFF
J: TRBJ1-4
V: TRBV24-1
size: -

CDR3: CASSLSSRGTDTQYF
J: TRBJ2-3
V: TRBV7-8
size: -

CDR3: CASSLVSADTQYF
J: TRBJ2-3
V: TRBV7-2
size: -

CDR3: CASRPGQGATQPQHF
J: TRBJ1-5
V: TRBV19
size: -

CDR3: CASSIEVGPRTYEQYF
J: TRBJ2-7
V: TRBV19
size: -

CDR3: CACSSGSTEAFF
J: TRBJ1-1
V: TRBV30
size: -

CDR3: CASSLGPTNQPQHF
J: TRBJ1-5
V: TRBV28
size: -

CDR3: CASGGGGGTEAFF
J: TRBJ1-1
V: TRBV2
size: -

CDR3: CASSTLWVRGDTGELFF
J: TRBJ2-2
V: TRBV5-5
size: -

CDR3: CASSRQGGREAFF
J: TRBJ1-1
V: TRBV7-9
size: -

CDR3: CASRGGGLNTGELFF
J: TRBJ2-2
V: TRBV28
size: once

CDR3: CASSPPLGQLLTGELFF
J: TRBJ2-2
V: TRBV7-9
size: -

CDR3: CASSGGVQSSYNSPLHF
J: TRBJ1-6
V: TRBV9
size: few

CDR3: CASSGTGGYTF
J: TRBJ1-2
V: TRBV6-6
size: -

CDR3: CASGGEGPGNTEAFF
J: TRBJ1-1
V: TRBV9
size: -

CDR3: CASSQGGLAVAKNIQYF
J: TRBJ2-4
V: TRBV14
size: -

CDR3: CASSYSGGNSPLHF
J: TRBJ1-6
V: TRBV6-5
size: -